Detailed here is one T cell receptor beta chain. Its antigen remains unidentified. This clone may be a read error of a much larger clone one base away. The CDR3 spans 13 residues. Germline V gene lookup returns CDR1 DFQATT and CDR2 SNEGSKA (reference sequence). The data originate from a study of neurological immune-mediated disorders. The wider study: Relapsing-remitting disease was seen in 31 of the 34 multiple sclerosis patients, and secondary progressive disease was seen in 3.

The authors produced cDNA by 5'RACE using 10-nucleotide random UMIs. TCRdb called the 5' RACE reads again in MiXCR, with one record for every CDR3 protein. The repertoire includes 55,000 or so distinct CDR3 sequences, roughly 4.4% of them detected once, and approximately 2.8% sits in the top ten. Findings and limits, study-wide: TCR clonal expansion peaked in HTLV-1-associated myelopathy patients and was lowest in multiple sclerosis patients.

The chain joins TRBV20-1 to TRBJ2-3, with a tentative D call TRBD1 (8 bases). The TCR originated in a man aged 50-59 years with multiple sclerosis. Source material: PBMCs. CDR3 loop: CSAAGQATDTHYF. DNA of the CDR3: TGCAGTGCAGCGGGACAGGCGACAGATACGCACTATTTT.